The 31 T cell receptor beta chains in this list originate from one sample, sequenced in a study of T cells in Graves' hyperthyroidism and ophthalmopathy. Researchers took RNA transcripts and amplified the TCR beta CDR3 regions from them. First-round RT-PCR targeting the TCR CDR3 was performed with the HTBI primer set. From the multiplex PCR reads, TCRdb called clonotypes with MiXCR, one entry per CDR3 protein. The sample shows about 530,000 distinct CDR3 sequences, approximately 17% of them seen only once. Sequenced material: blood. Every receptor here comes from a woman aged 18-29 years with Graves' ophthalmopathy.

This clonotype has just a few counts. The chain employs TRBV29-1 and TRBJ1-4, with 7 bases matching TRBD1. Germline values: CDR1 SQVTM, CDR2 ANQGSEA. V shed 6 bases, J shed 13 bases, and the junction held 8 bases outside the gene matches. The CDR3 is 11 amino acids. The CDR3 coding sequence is TGCAGCGTCCTTGGACAGGATAGACTGTTTTTT. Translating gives CSVLGQDRLFF.

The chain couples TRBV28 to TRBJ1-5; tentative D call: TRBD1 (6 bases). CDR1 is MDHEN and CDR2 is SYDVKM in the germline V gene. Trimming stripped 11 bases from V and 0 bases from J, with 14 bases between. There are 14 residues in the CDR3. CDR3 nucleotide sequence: TGTGCCGGCTCAGGGGCGTATAGCAATCAGCCCCAGCATTTT. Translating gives CAGSGAYSNQPQHF.

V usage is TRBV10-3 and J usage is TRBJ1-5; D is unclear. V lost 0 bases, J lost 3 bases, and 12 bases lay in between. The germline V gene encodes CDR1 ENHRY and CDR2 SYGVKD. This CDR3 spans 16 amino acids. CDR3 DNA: TGTGCCATCAGTGAGTCGAGAGGAGAGATCAATCAGCCCCAGCATTTT. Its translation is CAISESRGEINQPQHF.

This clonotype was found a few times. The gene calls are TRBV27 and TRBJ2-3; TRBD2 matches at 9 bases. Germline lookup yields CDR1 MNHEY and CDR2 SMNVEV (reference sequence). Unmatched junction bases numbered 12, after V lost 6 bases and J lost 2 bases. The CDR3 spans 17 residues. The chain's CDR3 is CASRRQLAGIFTDTQYF. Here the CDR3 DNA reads TGTGCCAGCAGAAGACAACTAGCGGGTATATTCACAGATACGCAGTATTTT.

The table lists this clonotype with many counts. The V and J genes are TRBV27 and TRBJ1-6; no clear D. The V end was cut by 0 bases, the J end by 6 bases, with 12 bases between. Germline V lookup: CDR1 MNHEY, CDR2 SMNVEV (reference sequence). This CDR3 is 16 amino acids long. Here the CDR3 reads CASSLSSVRTNSPLHF. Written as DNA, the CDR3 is TGTGCCAGCAGTTTATCCTCCGTCCGGACTAATTCACCCCTCCACTTT.

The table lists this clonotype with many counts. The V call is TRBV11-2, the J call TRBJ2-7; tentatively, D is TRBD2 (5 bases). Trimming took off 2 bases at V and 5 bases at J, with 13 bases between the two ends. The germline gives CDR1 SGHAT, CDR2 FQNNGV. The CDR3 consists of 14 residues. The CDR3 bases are TGTGCCAGCAGCTTACGCCCGGAGGCCCACGAGCAGTACTTC. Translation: CASSLRPEAHEQYF.

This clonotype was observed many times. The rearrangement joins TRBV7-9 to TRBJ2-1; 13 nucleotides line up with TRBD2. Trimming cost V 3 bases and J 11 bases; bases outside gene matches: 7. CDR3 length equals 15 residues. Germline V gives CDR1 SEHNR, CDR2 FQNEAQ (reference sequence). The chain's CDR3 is CASSLPGLAGTKQFF. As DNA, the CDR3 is TGTGCCAGCAGCTTGCCGGGACTAGCGGGAACTAAGCAGTTCTTC. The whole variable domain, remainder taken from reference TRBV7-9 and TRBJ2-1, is DTGVSQNPRHKITKRGQNVTFRCDPISEHNRLYWYRQTLGQGPEFLTYFQNEAQLEKSRLLSDRFSAERPKGSFSTLEIQRTEQGDSAMYLCASSLPGLAGTKQFFGPGTRLTVL.

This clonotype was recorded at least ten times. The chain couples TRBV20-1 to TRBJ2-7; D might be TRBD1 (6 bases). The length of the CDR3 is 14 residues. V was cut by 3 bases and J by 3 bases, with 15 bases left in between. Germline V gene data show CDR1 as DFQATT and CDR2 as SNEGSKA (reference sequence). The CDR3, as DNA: TGCAGTGCTAGTAGGGCAGGGGATATCTACGAGCAGTACTTC. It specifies CSASRAGDIYEQYF.

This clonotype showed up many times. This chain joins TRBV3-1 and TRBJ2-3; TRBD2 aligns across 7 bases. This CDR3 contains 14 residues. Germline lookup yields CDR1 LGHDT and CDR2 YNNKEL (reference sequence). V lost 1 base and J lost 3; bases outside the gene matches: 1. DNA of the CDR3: TGTGCCAGCAGCCAAGCCGGGAGGACAGATACGCAGTATTTT. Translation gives CASSQAGRTDTQYF.

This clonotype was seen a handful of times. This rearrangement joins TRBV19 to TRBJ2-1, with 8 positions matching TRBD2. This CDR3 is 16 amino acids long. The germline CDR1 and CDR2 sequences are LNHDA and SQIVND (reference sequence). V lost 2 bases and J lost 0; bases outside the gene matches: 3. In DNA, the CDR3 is TGTGCCAGTAGTATATTTAGCGGGAACTCCTACAATGAGCAGTTCTTC. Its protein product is CASSIFSGNSYNEQFF.

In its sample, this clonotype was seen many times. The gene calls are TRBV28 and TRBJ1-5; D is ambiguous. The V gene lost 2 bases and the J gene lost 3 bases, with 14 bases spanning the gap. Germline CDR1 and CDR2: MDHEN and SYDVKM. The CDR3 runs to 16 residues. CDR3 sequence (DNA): TGTGCCAGCAGTTTACTTCAGTCGAGAAACAATCAGCCCCAGCATTTT. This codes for CASSLLQSRNNQPQHF.

The DNA for the CDR3 is TGTGCCAGCAGTTACGACAGGGTGGACTCAACTATGGGCTACACCTTC. It yields the protein CASSYDRVDSTMGYTF. The chain combines TRBV6-5 with TRBJ1-2; 7 bases line up with TRBD1. Unmatched junction bases numbered 14, after V lost 2 bases and J lost 8 bases. Germline V gene data show CDR1 as MNHEY and CDR2 as SVGAGI. CDR3 size: 16 residues.

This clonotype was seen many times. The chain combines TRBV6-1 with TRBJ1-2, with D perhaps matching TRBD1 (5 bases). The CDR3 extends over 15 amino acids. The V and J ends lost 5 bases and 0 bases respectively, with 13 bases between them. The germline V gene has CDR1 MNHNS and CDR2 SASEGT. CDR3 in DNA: TGTGCCAGCAGTTCTGCCGACAGACCTAACTATGGCTACACCTTC. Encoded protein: CASSSADRPNYGYTF.

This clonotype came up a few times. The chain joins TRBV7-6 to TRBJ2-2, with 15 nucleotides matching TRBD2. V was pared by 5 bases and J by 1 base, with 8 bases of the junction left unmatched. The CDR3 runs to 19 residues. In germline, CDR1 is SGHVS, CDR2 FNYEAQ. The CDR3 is CASSPTGLAGGRNTGELFF. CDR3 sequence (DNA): TGTGCCAGCAGCCCTACCGGACTAGCGGGGGGGAGGAACACCGGGGAGCTGTTTTTT.

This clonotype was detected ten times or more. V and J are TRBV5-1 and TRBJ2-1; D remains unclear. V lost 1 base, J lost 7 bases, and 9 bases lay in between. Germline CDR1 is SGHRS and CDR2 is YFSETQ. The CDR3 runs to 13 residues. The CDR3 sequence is CASSLLLTNEQFF. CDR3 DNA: TGCGCCAGCAGCTTGTTACTAACAAATGAGCAGTTCTTC.

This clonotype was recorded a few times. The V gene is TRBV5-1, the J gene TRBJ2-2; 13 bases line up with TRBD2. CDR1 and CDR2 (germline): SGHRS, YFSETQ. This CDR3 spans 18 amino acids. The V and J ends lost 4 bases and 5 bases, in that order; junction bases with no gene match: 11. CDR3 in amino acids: CASSPPGLAGAVTGELFF. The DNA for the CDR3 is TGCGCCAGCAGCCCGCCAGGACTAGCGGGAGCAGTGACCGGGGAGCTGTTTTTT.

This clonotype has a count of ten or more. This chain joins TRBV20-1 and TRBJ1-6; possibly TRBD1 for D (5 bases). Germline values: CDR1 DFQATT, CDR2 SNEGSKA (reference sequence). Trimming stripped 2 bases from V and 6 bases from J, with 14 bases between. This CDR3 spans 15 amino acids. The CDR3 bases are TGCAGTGCTAGAACACAGCCCCAGGGTAATTCACCCCTCCACTTT. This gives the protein CSARTQPQGNSPLHF.

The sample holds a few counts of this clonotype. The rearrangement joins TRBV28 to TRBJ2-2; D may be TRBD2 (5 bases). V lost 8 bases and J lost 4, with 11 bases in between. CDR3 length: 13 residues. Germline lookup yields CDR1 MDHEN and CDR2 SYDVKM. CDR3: CASSGSSTGELFF. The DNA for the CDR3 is TGTGCCAGCTCGGGGAGTTCCACCGGGGAGCTGTTTTTT.

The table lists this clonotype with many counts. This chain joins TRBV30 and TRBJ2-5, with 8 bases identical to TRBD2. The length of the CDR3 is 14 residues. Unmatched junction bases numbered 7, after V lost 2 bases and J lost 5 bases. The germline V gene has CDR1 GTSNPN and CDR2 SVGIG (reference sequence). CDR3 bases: TGTGCCTGGAGTCCATTAGCGGGGCTGGAGACCCAGTACTTC. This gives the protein CAWSPLAGLETQYF. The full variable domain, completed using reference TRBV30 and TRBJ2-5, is SQTIHQWPATLVQPVGSPLSLECTVEGTSNPNLYWYRQAAGRGLQLLFYSVGIGQISSEVPQNLSASRPQDRQFILSSKKLLLSDSGFYLCAWSPLAGLETQYFGPGTRLLVL.

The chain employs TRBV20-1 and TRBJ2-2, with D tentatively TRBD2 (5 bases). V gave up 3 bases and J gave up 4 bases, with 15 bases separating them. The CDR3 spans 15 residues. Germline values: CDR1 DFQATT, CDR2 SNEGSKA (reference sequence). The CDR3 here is CSASVSGRSTGELFF. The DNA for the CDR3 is TGCAGTGCTAGCGTAAGCGGTAGAAGCACCGGGGAGCTGTTTTTT.

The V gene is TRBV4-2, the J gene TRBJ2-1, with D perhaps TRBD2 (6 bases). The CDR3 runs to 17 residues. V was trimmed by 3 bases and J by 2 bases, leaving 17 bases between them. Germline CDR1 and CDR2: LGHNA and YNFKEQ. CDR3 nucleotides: TGTGCCAGCAGCCAGCGACTAGTGAGGGAAGCCTACAATGAGCAGTTCTTC. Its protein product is CASSQRLVREAYNEQFF.

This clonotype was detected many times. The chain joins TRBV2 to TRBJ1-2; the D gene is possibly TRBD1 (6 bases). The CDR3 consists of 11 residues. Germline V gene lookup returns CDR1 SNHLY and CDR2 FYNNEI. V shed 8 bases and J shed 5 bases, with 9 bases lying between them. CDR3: CASGGGYGYTF. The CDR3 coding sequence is TGTGCCAGCGGAGGGGGGTATGGCTACACCTTC.

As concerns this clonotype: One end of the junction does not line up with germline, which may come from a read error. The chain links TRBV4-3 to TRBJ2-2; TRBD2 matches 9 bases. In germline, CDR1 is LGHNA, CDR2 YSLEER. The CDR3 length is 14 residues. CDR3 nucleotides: TGCGCCGGCAGCCAAGCGGGGGGCACCGGGGAGCTGTTTTTT. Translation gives CAGSQAGGTGELFF.

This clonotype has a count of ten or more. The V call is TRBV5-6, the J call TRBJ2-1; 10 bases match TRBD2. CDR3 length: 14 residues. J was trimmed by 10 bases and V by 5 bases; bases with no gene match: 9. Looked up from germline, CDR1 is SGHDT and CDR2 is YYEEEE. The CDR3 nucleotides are TGTGCCAGCAGGCACACTAGCGGGATTTGGGAGCAGTTCTTC. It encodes CASRHTSGIWEQFF.

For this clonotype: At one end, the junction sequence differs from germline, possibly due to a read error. The CDR3 reads CASSLREGLEALF. For the CDR3, the DNA is TGTGCCAGCAGTTTGAGGGAAGGCCTTGAAGCTCTCTTT. The genes are TRBV28 and TRBJ1-1, with D hard to call. The CDR3 is made up of 13 amino acids. Per the germline V gene, CDR1 is MDHEN and CDR2 is SYDVKM.

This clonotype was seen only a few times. DNA for the CDR3: TGTGCCAGCAGTGGGACAGAGCTTAATGAAAAACTGTTTTTT. It specifies CASSGTELNEKLFF. The chain carries TRBV6-1 and TRBJ1-4; possible D gene TRBD1, 6 bases. The CDR3 has 14 amino acids. Germline V gene sequence: CDR1 MNHNS, CDR2 SASEGT. V lost 4 bases, J lost 4 bases, and 10 bases lay in between.

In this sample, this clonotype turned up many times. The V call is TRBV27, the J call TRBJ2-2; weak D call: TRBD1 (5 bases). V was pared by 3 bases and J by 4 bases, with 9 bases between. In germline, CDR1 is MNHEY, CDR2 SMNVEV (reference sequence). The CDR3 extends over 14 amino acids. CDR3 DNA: TGTGCCAGCAGTTTTCAGGGTGCCACCGGGGAGCTGTTTTTT. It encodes CASSFQGATGELFF.

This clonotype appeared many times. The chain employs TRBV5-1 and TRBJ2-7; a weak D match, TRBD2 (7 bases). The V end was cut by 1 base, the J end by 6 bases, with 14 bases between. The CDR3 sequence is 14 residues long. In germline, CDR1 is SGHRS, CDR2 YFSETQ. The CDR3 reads CASSLNGGAAEQYF. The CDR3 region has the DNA TGCGCCAGCAGCTTGAATGGGGGGGCCGCCGAGCAGTACTTC.

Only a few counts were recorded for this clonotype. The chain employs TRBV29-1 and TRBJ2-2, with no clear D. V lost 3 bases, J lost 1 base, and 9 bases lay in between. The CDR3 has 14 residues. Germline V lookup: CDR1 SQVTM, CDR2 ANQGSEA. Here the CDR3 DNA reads TGCAGCGTTGATGCCGGTCTGAACACCGGGGAGCTGTTTTTT. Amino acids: CSVDAGLNTGELFF.

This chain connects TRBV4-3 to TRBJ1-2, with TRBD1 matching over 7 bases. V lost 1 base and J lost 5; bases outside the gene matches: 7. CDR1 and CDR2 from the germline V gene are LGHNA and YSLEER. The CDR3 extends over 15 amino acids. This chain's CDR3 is CASSQALDRSYGYTF. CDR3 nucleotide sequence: TGCGCCAGCAGCCAAGCCTTGGACAGGTCATATGGCTACACCTTC.

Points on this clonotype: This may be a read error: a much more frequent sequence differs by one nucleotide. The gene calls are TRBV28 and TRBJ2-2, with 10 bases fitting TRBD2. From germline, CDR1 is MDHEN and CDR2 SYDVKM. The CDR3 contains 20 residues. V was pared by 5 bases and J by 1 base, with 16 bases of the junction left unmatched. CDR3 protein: CASSPIVIASGRMNTGELFF. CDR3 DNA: TGTGCCAGCAGTCCTATCGTCATAGCTAGCGGGAGAATGAACACCGGGGAGCTGTTTTTT.